The 29 T cell receptor beta chains reported below all come from one sample, sequenced in a study of blood T cell repertoires in COVID-19. TCRdb's copy holds only in-frame clones and misses some; the assay was immunoSEQ multiplex PCR. The table includes roughly 250,000 clones, roughly 88% detected once. The sequenced sample was PBMCs or T cells enriched from blood (not recorded which). These receptors were collected from a woman in her twenties or thirties who had recovered from COVID-19.

The chain is built from TRBV11-2 and TRBJ2-7, with 8 bases that match TRBD1. CDR1 is SGHAT, CDR2 FQNNGV, per germline. J gave up 3 bases and V 5 bases, and 15 bases lay outside the gene matches. CDR3 length: 17 amino acids. CDR3 loop: CASSPRGQGESLYEQYF. The CDR3 DNA reads TGTGCCAGCAGCCCCCGAGGACAGGGAGAATCCCTCTACGAGCAGTACTTC.

The chain couples TRBV19 to TRBJ1-5; tentatively, D is TRBD1 (5 bases). With 1 base removed from V and 0 bases from J, the gap between germline ends came to 7 bases. Germline V gene data show CDR1 as LNHDA and CDR2 as SQIVND (reference sequence). The CDR3 runs 15 residues. This CDR3 is CASSIGQISNQPQHF. CDR3 nucleotide sequence: TGTGCCAGTAGTATAGGACAGATTAGCAATCAGCCCCAGCATTTT.

This chain uses TRBV18 with TRBJ1-3, with D hard to call. Germline values: CDR1 KGHSH, CDR2 LQKENI. This CDR3 has 14 residues. Trimming took off 3 bases at V and 1 base at J, with 7 bases between the two ends. CDR3 nucleotide sequence: TGTGCCAGCTCACCTCTCCTTTCTGGAAACACCATATATTTT. Encoded protein: CASSPLLSGNTIYF.

The rearrangement joins TRBV27 to TRBJ2-7, with D perhaps TRBD2 (6 bases). Germline lookup yields CDR1 MNHEY and CDR2 SMNVEV (reference sequence). The germline V and J ends were trimmed by 11 bases and 4 bases, with 18 bases remaining between them. The CDR3 contains 13 residues. The CDR3, as DNA: TGTGCCGGGAATTGTTGGGGGAGGTACGAGCAGTACTTC. Protein: CAGNCWGRYEQYF.

The chain has TRBV28 and TRBJ2-7; no definite D call. Germline V CDR1 and CDR2: MDHEN, SYDVKM. This CDR3 contains 11 residues. V gave up 8 bases and J gave up 0 bases, with 5 bases separating them. CDR3 DNA: TGTGCCAGCCTTAGCTCCTACGAGCAGTACTTC. Its protein is CASLSSYEQYF.

This chain connects TRBV28 to TRBJ1-1, with D perhaps matching TRBD1 (6 bases). CDR1 and CDR2 from the germline V gene are MDHEN and SYDVKM. V was cut by 10 bases and J by 3 bases, with 12 bases left in between. The CDR3 runs 12 residues. In DNA form, the CDR3 reads TGTGCCACAGGGGAGGGTGACACTGAAGCTTTCTTT. Its translation is CATGEGDTEAFF.

V gene TRBV5-6 combines with J gene TRBJ2-6, with TRBD1 matching over 10 bases. The CDR3 runs 17 residues. The V gene end was trimmed by 4 bases and the J gene end by 2 bases; junction bases not matched to a gene: 6. The germline gives CDR1 SGHDT, CDR2 YYEEEE. The CDR3, as DNA: TGTGCCAGCAGCCCGGGACAGGGGCATCCTGGGGCCAACGTCCTGACTTTC. Translating it yields CASSPGQGHPGANVLTF.

The chain links TRBV7-9 to TRBJ1-1; a weak D match, TRBD1 (6 bases). V was cut by 7 bases and J by 6 bases, with 12 bases left in between. The CDR3 has 12 residues. The germline V gene encodes CDR1 SEHNR and CDR2 FQNEAQ (reference sequence). The CDR3 bases are TGTGCCAGCACGAGGGGGTCCGCTGAAGCTTTCTTT. It codes for CASTRGSAEAFF.

This chain joins TRBV2 and TRBJ2-2; maybe TRBD1 (6 bases). Trimming stripped 6 bases from V and 2 bases from J, with 10 bases between. Germline CDR1 reads SNHLY; CDR2 reads FYNNEI. This CDR3 has 14 amino acids. This CDR3 is CASRTDRNTGELFF. The CDR3 DNA reads as TGTGCCAGCAGAACGGACAGAAACACCGGGGAGCTGTTTTTT.

J is TRBJ2-1 and V is TRBV21-1; TRBD2, the table's D call, was not compared with the DNA. TRBV21-1 is shown as a pseudogene. This CDR3 has 17 amino acids. This chain's CDR3 is CASSVYSEEKSYNEQFF. The CDR3 DNA reads TGTGCCAGCAGCGTGTACTCGGAGGAGAAGTCCTACAATGAGCAGTTCTTC.

V gene TRBV7-9 combines with J gene TRBJ2-1, with 9 bases identical to TRBD1. Germline loops: CDR1 SEHNR, CDR2 FQNEAQ (reference sequence). V was pared by 3 bases and J by 8 bases, with 5 bases of the junction left unmatched. The CDR3 is 14 amino acids. CDR3 DNA: TGTGCCAGCAGCTTTGGGACAGGGTACGATGAGCAGTTCTTC. Translated, it gives CASSFGTGYDEQFF.

The gene calls are TRBV7-9 and TRBJ1-1; D is perhaps TRBD1 (5 bases). The germline V gene has CDR1 SEHNR and CDR2 FQNEAQ (reference sequence). The CDR3 extends over 16 amino acids. V was clipped by 5 bases and J by 0 bases, with 16 bases between them. Here the CDR3 DNA reads TGTGCCAGCAGCACGGGGCAGGGACTAATGAACACTGAAGCTTTCTTT. This codes for CASSTGQGLMNTEAFF.

The chain recombines TRBV6-5 with TRBJ1-4, with TRBD1 matching over 11 bases. The V segment lost 5 bases and the J segment 9 bases; nucleotides outside the gene matches: 5. Germline CDR1 and CDR2: MNHEY and SVGAGI. This CDR3 has 14 amino acids. CDR3 nucleotides: TGTGCCAGCAGTCCCGGGACAGGGGGACAAAAACTGTTTTTT. It yields the protein CASSPGTGGQKLFF.

The V gene is TRBV4-2, the J gene TRBJ1-1; D may be TRBD1 (5 bases). Trimming left V 1 base short and J 4 bases short, with 16 bases between. The CDR3 sequence is 16 residues long. Germline V CDR1 and CDR2: LGHNA, YNFKEQ. Written as DNA, the CDR3 is TGTGCCAGCAGCCAAGGATCTAGCGTCGGGGGCACTGAAGCTTTCTTT. Translation: CASSQGSSVGGTEAFF.

The chain uses TRBV28 and TRBJ1-1, with 7 nucleotides matching TRBD1. V shed 5 bases and J 1 base; nucleotides not matched to a gene: 16. Germline values: CDR1 MDHEN, CDR2 SYDVKM. The CDR3 runs 18 residues. The CDR3 sequence: CASSRYKTGRDRNTEAFF. The CDR3, as DNA: TGTGCCAGCAGTCGTTATAAGACAGGGCGGGATAGGAACACTGAAGCTTTCTTT.

This clone was found a few times. The chain employs TRBV27 and TRBJ2-7; TRBD1 agrees at 11 bases. CDR1 and CDR2 from the germline V gene are MNHEY and SMNVEV (reference sequence). The V segment lost 6 bases and the J segment 7 bases; nucleotides outside the gene matches: 14. The length of the CDR3 is 16 residues. The CDR3 nucleotides are TGTGCCAGCAGCCGACTTCCGGGACAGGGGGTAGGGGAGCAGTACTTC. This gives the protein CASSRLPGQGVGEQYF.

The V call is TRBV7-8, the J call TRBJ1-2; D remains ambiguous. CDR3 length: 12 residues. Germline V gene lookup returns CDR1 SGHVS and CDR2 FQNEAQ. Trimming shortened V by 7 bases and J by 6 bases, and 12 bases separated the two germline ends. DNA of the CDR3: TGTGCCAGCAAGTTAACTAAGGATGGCTACACCTTC. It codes for CASKLTKDGYTF.

The chain joins TRBV10-3 to TRBJ1-3; 7 nucleotides align to TRBD1. The CDR3 has 16 amino acids. Germline lookup yields CDR1 ENHRY and CDR2 SYGVKD. V lost 3 bases, J lost 2 bases, and 7 bases stayed unmatched. CDR3 region: CAISDRSTGAGNTIYF. CDR3 DNA sequence: TGTGCCATCAGTGACCGATCTACAGGGGCTGGAAACACCATATATTTT.

The chain uses TRBV7-9 and TRBJ1-2; D may be TRBD1 (6 bases). CDR1 is SEHNR and CDR2 is FQNEAQ in the germline V gene (reference sequence). Trimming removed 7 bases from V and 3 bases from J, with 15 bases in between. The CDR3 runs 14 residues. The CDR3 sequence is CASTSTTGDYGYTF. For the CDR3, the DNA is TGTGCCAGCACCTCCACGACAGGAGACTATGGCTACACCTTC.

This rearrangement joins TRBV29-1 to TRBJ1-1; D is unclear. CDR3 length equals 13 residues. Trimming stripped 6 bases from V and 1 base from J, with 12 bases between. Germline V lookup: CDR1 SQVTM, CDR2 ANQGSEA. The CDR3 bases are TGCAGCGTATATTCCTTTTCGAACACTGAAGCTTTCTTT. This encodes CSVYSFSNTEAFF.

The gene calls are TRBV10-3 and TRBJ2-3, with 11 bases identical to TRBD2. Germline CDR1 and CDR2: ENHRY and SYGVKD. This CDR3 contains 17 residues. The ends lost 3 bases at V and 2 bases at J; junction bases unmatched: 7. The CDR3 loop is CAISEGTLAGVTDTQYF. The CDR3 nucleotides read TGTGCCATCAGTGAAGGGACACTAGCGGGAGTCACAGATACGCAGTATTTT.

In its sample, this clone was seen once. The chain links TRBV10-2 to TRBJ1-1, with D hard to call. Germline V gives CDR1 WSHSY, CDR2 SAAADI. There are 15 residues in the CDR3. The V and J ends lost 6 bases and 6 bases respectively, with 20 bases between them. Here the CDR3 DNA reads TGCGCCAGCAGCCCACCCGATGGGCGGGGAGCTGAAGCTTTCTTT. As protein: CASSPPDGRGAEAFF.

The V and J genes are TRBV2 and TRBJ2-3; no definite D call. Germline CDR1 and CDR2: SNHLY and FYNNEI. V lost 8 bases and J 2 bases, leaving 5 bases between the germline ends. This CDR3 spans 11 amino acids. CDR3 protein: CASRYTDTQYF. The CDR3 DNA is TGTGCCAGCCGCTACACAGATACGCAGTATTTT.

The table lists this clone with a count of one. The genes are TRBV6-2 or TRBV6-3 and TRBJ2-1; TRBD1 aligns across 7 bases. From germline, CDR1 is MNHEY and CDR2 SVGEGT. Losses at the gene ends were 1 base for V and 3 bases for J; bases not matched to a gene: 6. The length of the CDR3 is 16 residues. The CDR3 loop is CASSYFRQGLYNEQFF. CDR3 DNA sequence: TGTGCCAGCAGTTACTTCCGACAGGGCCTCTACAATGAGCAGTTCTTC.

The chain links TRBV2 to TRBJ1-5; weak D call: TRBD1 (5 bases). The germline CDR1 and CDR2 sequences are SNHLY and FYNNEI. The V end lost 3 bases, the J end lost 2 bases, and 11 bases lay between the germline ends. This CDR3 contains 15 residues. As DNA, the CDR3 is TGTGCCAGCAGTGAGGGGGGTAAGGGCAATCAGCCCCAGCATTTT. Residues: CASSEGGKGNQPQHF.

The genes are TRBV6-5 and TRBJ2-5; D is possibly TRBD1 (6 bases). V was trimmed by 6 bases and J by 5 bases, leaving 13 bases between them. This CDR3 has 13 residues. From germline, CDR1 is MNHEY and CDR2 SVGAGI. The CDR3 nucleotides are TGTGCCAGCAGCCGACAGGTTGTGGAGACCCAGTACTTC. It translates to CASSRQVVETQYF.

This clone was recorded only once. CDR3 in amino acids: CASSFKGQALYGYTF. The CDR3 nucleotides read TGTGCCAGCAGTTTTAAGGGACAGGCCCTCTATGGCTACACCTTC. The V and J genes are TRBV27 and TRBJ1-2; the match to TRBD1 covers 8 bases. The V segment lost 3 bases and the J segment 4 bases; nucleotides outside the gene matches: 7. The CDR3 extends over 15 amino acids. In germline, CDR1 is MNHEY, CDR2 SMNVEV (reference sequence).

V usage is TRBV3-1 (or the pseudogene TRBV3-2) and J usage is TRBJ1-6; D might be TRBD1 (6 bases). There are 16 residues in the CDR3. CDR1 and CDR2 (germline): LGHDT, YNNKEL (reference sequence). Between the trimmed V and J ends, which lost 4 bases and 6 bases, there was a span of 16 bases. CDR3 protein: CASSLDSGVPNSPLHF. Here the CDR3 DNA reads TGTGCCAGCAGCCTAGATTCAGGGGTCCCTAATTCACCCCTCCACTTT.

Only a few counts were recorded for this clone. This chain connects TRBV2 to TRBJ1-6, with D perhaps matching TRBD1 (5 bases). The CDR3 totals 14 residues. In germline, CDR1 is SNHLY, CDR2 FYNNEI. V was cut by 4 bases and J by 9 bases, with 13 bases left in between. The CDR3 sequence: CASSVKGLSSPLHF. CDR3 sequence (DNA): TGTGCCAGCAGTGTTAAGGGGCTGAGTTCACCCCTCCACTTT. The full variable domain, in which reference TRBV2 and TRBJ1-6 provide the parts outside the CDR3, is EPEVTQTPSHQVTQMGQEVILRCVPISNHLYFYWYRQILGQKVEFLVSFYNNEISEKSEIFDDQFSVERPDGSNFTLKIRSTKLEDSAMYFCASSVKGLSSPLHFGNGTRLTVT.